This T cell receptor (beta chain) was recovered during a study of cytomegalovirus exposure and HLA in healthy donors. General study findings and limits: In a later analysis, common viral pathogens appeared linked to several of the most significant clusters.

Use of 60 Vbeta and 13 Jbeta primers characterized the PCR. The assay was immunoSEQ multiplex PCR, and TCRdb's table has in-frame clones only and misses some. The data show roughly 180,000 clones, around 76% seen once. Germline V gene data show CDR1 as SGHVS and CDR2 as FQNEAQ. This CDR3 has 13 amino acids. Trimming cost V 3 bases and J 3 bases, with 8 bases left between them. Regarding this clone: Its specificity is not known.

Sequencing was carried out using PBMCs. The receptor's source is a man between 40 and 49 years old in good health and CMV-seronegative. The V and J genes are TRBV7-8 and TRBJ1-1; D is ambiguous. CDR3 residues: CASSFGVDTEAFF. The CDR3 DNA reads as TGTGCCAGCAGCTTTGGAGTAGACACTGAAGCTTTCTTT.